What follows are 3 T cell receptor beta chains derived from one specimen sequenced in a study of blood T cell repertoires in COVID-19. Here immunoSEQ multiplex PCR was the method, and the copy in TCRdb shows in-frame clones only, minus some. The sample consists of approximately 130,000 clones, roughly 86% of them appearing once. Input material: peripheral blood. The origin of the receptors is a woman in her 50s who had recovered from COVID-19.

The chain recombines TRBV19 with TRBJ1-3, with D tentatively TRBD1 (5 bases). The CDR3 runs 13 residues. Trimming removed 10 bases from V and 4 bases from J, with 14 bases in between. Germline lookup yields CDR1 LNHDA and CDR2 SQIVND (reference sequence). CDR3 nucleotide sequence: TGTGCCACCTCAGGGTTTGGCGGAAACACCATATATTTT. Protein sequence: CATSGFGGNTIYF.

J is TRBJ2-3 and V is TRBV2; 11 bases map to TRBD2. V shed 6 bases and J 0 bases; nucleotides not matched to a gene: 11. Germline V gives CDR1 SNHLY, CDR2 FYNNEI. CDR3 size: 18 residues. The DNA of the CDR3 is TGTGCCAGCAGCTTCGATACGGGACTAGCGGCCAGCACAGATACGCAGTATTTT. This codes for CASSFDTGLAASTDTQYF.

The V call is TRBV19, the J call TRBJ1-1; TRBD1 matches at 10 bases. The germline V gene has CDR1 LNHDA and CDR2 SQIVND (reference sequence). The CDR3 has 15 residues. The trim removed 5 bases at V and 7 bases at J, leaving 10 bases unmatched. The CDR3 spells CASSSRDRGPGEAFF. The CDR3 nucleotides read TGTGCCAGTAGTTCCCGGGACAGGGGTCCGGGTGAAGCTTTCTTT. Full variable domain (outside the CDR3, taken from reference TRBV19 and TRBJ1-1): DGGITQSPKYLFRKEGQNVTLSCEQNLNHDAMYWYRQDPGQGLRLIYYSQIVNDFQKGDIAEGYSVSREKKESFPLTVTSAQKNPTAFYLCASSSRDRGPGEAFFGQGTRLTVV.